This TCR beta chain is drawn from a study of cytomegalovirus exposure and HLA in healthy donors. Overall study findings and caveats: As a later analysis revealed, the rate of TCR association differed by HLA locus, with DRB1 most and HLA-C fewest. Later analysis indicated greater clonal expansion among HLA-associated TCR beta chains than among equally common other chains.

Remarks on this clone: The antigen is undetermined.

13 Jbeta primers and 60 Vbeta primers were used for the PCR. Clones were read by immunoSEQ multiplex PCR, and TCRdb kept only the in-frame ones, dropping some. The sample has about 160,000 clones; 70% to 80% are singletons. The sequenced material came from PBMCs. This clonotype was sampled from a woman aged 50 to 60 in good health and CMV-seronegative.

The chain's CDR3 is CASSPYRGQGMYTEAFF. In DNA, the CDR3 is TGTGCCAGCAGCCCTTACCGAGGACAGGGAATGTACACTGAAGCTTTCTTT. The rearrangement joins TRBV16 to TRBJ1-1; 8 positions match TRBD1. The V gene end was trimmed by 4 bases and the J gene end by 3 bases; junction bases not matched to a gene: 13. Germline assignment: CDR1 KGHSY and CDR2 FQNENV. The CDR3 extends over 17 amino acids. The full variable domain, rest sourced from reference TRBV16 and TRBJ1-1, is GEEVAQTPKHLVRGEGQKAKLYCAPIKGHSYVFWYQQVLKNEFKFLISFQNENVFDETGMPKERFSAKCLPNSPCSLEIQATKLEDSAVYFCASSPYRGQGMYTEAFFGQGTRLTVV.